Here is one T cell receptor (beta chain) with its context. Its antigen is undetermined. Germline values: CDR1 MNHEY, CDR2 SVGAGI. The CDR3 spans 15 residues. Losses at the gene ends were 8 bases for V and 4 bases for J; bases not matched to a gene: 7. Co-extraction yielded RNA and DNA from 20-30 mg of unsorted bulk tissue. No patient had received treatment, and all had chronic HBV infection. Starting from 500 ng of total RNA, TCR beta cDNA was produced with a primer in the constant region. Nested multiplex PCR, run for three rounds with slightly modified ARM-PCR, yielded TCR beta libraries. For 10 cycles apiece, the opening two PCR rounds ran with TRBV1-TRBV30 forward primers and a C-beta reverse primer. TCRdb recomputed calls from the multiplex PCR reads with MiXCR, one row per CDR3 protein. The profile shows 65,000 to 90,000 distinct CDR3 sequences, around 70% of them singletons. This sample was taken from a study of tumor-infiltrating lymphocytes in primary liver carcinoma. Study background: Men as well as women, aged 30 to 69 years, made up the patients.

Study conclusions and caveats: Merely some 8-24% of top clones spanned all five tumor regions.

The sequenced sample consisted of liver tumor tissue from sampling region 1. Subset of the sample: tumor region T1, superior pole. This receptor was taken from a man aged 40-49 years with primary liver carcinoma and hepatitis B virus infection. This chain links TRBV6-5 with TRBJ2-5, with 13 bases that match TRBD2. The CDR3 DNA sequence: TGTGCCAGCTGGACTAGCGGGAGAGTCCGAGAGACCCAGTACTTC. This encodes CASWTSGRVRETQYF.